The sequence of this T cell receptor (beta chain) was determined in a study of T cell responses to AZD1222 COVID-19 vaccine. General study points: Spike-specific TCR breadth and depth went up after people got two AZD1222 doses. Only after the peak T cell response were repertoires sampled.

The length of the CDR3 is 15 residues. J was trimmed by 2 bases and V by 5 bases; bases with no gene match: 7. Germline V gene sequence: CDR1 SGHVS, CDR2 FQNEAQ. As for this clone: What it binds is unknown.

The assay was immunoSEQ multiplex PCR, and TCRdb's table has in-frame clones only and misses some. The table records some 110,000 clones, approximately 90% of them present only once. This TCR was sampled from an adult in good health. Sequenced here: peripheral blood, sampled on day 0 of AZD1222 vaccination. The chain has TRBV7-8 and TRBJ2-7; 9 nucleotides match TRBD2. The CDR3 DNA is TGTGCCAGCAGCCCCGGACTAGCGCGTGCCTACGAGCAGTACTTC. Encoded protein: CASSPGLARAYEQYF.